These 22 T cell receptor beta chains were all obtained from the same sample, sequenced in a study of shared T cell receptors in the human thymus. The protocol was immunoSEQ multiplex PCR, while the TCRdb copy is restricted to in-frame clones and leaves out a portion. Among about 380,000 clones listed, roughly 94% were seen once. Sequenced material: thymocytes. These receptors came from a human donor.

This clone was detected only once. This chain connects TRBV28 to TRBJ1-1, with no clear D. The V gene lost 3 bases and the J gene lost 1 base, with 9 bases spanning the gap. CDR1 and CDR2 from the germline V gene are MDHEN and SYDVKM. The CDR3 totals 14 residues. CDR3 DNA: TGTGCCAGCAGTTTGGGTGAGGGGAACACTGAAGCTTTCTTT. Translating it yields CASSLGEGNTEAFF.

The J gene is TRBJ2-1, the V gene TRBV28; the D is unclear. Per the germline V gene, CDR1 is MDHEN and CDR2 is SYDVKM. The V and J ends lost 4 bases and 4 bases respectively, with 20 bases between them. This CDR3 is 17 amino acids long. The CDR3 here is CASSSPDRDTSYNEQFF. CDR3 DNA sequence: TGTGCCAGCAGTTCCCCCGACCGAGACACCTCTTACAATGAGCAGTTCTTC.

This clone was counted only a few times. The V call is TRBV20-1, the J call TRBJ1-2; D is uncertain. The CDR3 contains 10 residues. Per germline, CDR1 DFQATT and CDR2 SNEGSKA (reference sequence). The CDR3 coding sequence is TGCACACACAGCGGACATGGCTACACCTTC. It is translated as CTHSGHGYTF.

In this sample, this clone turned up once. This chain uses TRBV28 with TRBJ2-7, with D possibly called TRBD1 or TRBD2 (5 bases each). This CDR3 spans 17 amino acids. With 5 bases removed from V and 0 bases from J, the gap between germline ends came to 20 bases. Germline CDR1 MDHEN, CDR2 SYDVKM. The CDR3 spells CASSLHYKGPNSYEQYF. The CDR3 DNA is TGTGCCAGCAGTCTACATTATAAGGGACCCAACTCCTACGAGCAGTACTTC.

V is TRBV9 and J is TRBJ2-5; TRBD1 might be the D (5 bases). Trimming stripped 2 bases from V and 2 bases from J, with 13 bases between. The CDR3 is made up of 15 amino acids. Germline values: CDR1 SGDLS, CDR2 YYNGEE. The CDR3 is CASSVGQGTQETQYF. The CDR3 DNA sequence: TGTGCCAGCAGCGTCGGGCAGGGTACACAAGAGACCCAGTACTTC.

This chain uses TRBV6-6 with TRBJ2-4, with 9 bases that match TRBD1. V was clipped by 7 bases and J by 4 bases; unmatched bases: 8. This CDR3 has 15 residues. Germline values: CDR1 MNHNY, CDR2 SVGAGI (reference sequence). This chain's CDR3 is CASNLGDRAKNIQYF. As DNA, the CDR3 is TGTGCCAGCAACCTGGGGGACAGGGCGAAAAACATTCAGTACTTC.

This chain links TRBV4-1 with TRBJ1-2, with D possibly being TRBD1 (5 bases). Trimming removed 4 bases at V and 0 bases at J, with 21 bases between. The CDR3 is made up of 18 amino acids. CDR1 and CDR2 (germline): MGHRA, YSYEKL. CDR3 coding DNA: TGCGCCAGCAGCCCCCGACCCTCAGGGAGGGAATCTAACTATGGCTACACCTTC. Its translation: CASSPRPSGRESNYGYTF.

The chain links TRBV21-1 to TRBJ2-2. TRBV21-1 is described as a pseudogene. This CDR3 comprises 11 residues. The CDR3 region is CASSPTGELFF. CDR3 sequence (DNA): TGTGCCAGCAGCCCCACCGGGGAGCTGTTTTTT.

The V and J genes are TRBV27 and TRBJ2-3; D is perhaps TRBD2 (6 bases). With 6 bases removed from V and 1 base from J, the gap between germline ends came to 23 bases. Germline CDR1 reads MNHEY; CDR2 reads SMNVEV (reference sequence). This CDR3 is built from 18 residues. Written as DNA, the CDR3 is TGTGCCAGCAGGCAAACGCCACTGCGGGGTTGGGGCACAGATACGCAGTATTTT. Translation gives CASRQTPLRGWGTDTQYF.

This clone turned up a few times. The V and J genes are TRBV29-1 and TRBJ2-7; TRBD2 matches at 10 bases. With 4 bases clipped from V and 6 bases from J, the junction kept 12 bases outside the gene matches. Germline assignment: CDR1 SQVTM and CDR2 ANQGSEA. The CDR3 is 15 residues long. The CDR3 DNA sequence: TGCAGCGTTGCATCGCTAGCGGGAGTAGGAGGCGAGCAGTACTTC. This encodes CSVASLAGVGGEQYF.

This clone came up once. This rearrangement joins TRBV13 to TRBJ2-7; D is possibly TRBD2 (5 bases). CDR1 is PRHDT, CDR2 FYEKMQ, per germline (reference sequence). Trimming stripped 1 base from V and 5 bases from J, with 18 bases between. The CDR3 is made up of 16 amino acids. The CDR3 DNA reads TGTGCCAGCAGCTTAGAGGATGAACTAGAGAACAACGAGCAGTACTTC. This codes for CASSLEDELENNEQYF.

The chain joins TRBV21-1 to TRBJ2-7. TRBV21-1 is designated a pseudogene. The length of the CDR3 is 13 residues. CDR3 residues: CASSNPRVGEQYF. The CDR3 region has the DNA TGTGCCAGCAGCAATCCTAGGGTAGGCGAGCAGTACTTC.

This rearrangement joins TRBV6-5 to TRBJ1-2; maybe TRBD1 (5 bases). This CDR3 is built from 13 residues. The V end lost 2 bases, the J end lost 11 bases, and 15 bases lay between the germline ends. In germline, CDR1 is MNHEY, CDR2 SVGAGI. CDR3 sequence reads: CASSYHRDWGYTF. The DNA for the CDR3 is TGTGCCAGCAGTTACCATCGGGACTGGGGATACACCTTC.

V and J are TRBV15 and TRBJ2-6; 7 bases line up with TRBD1. The CDR3 totals 20 residues. V trimming: 2 bases; J trimming: 3 bases; junction bases outside the gene matches: 16. The V gene's germline CDR1 is LNHNV and CDR2 YYDKDF (reference sequence). CDR3 sequence: CATSRPPQGKGNGGANVLTF. In DNA form, the CDR3 reads TGTGCCACCAGCAGACCCCCACAGGGGAAAGGGAACGGTGGGGCCAACGTCCTGACTTTC.

The chain couples TRBV13 to TRBJ1-1; 7 bases line up with TRBD1. J was trimmed by 5 bases and V by 4 bases; bases with no gene match: 13. Germline lookup yields CDR1 PRHDT and CDR2 FYEKMQ (reference sequence). This CDR3 is built from 16 residues. CDR3 coding DNA: TGTGCCAGCAGCTCACCCCATCCCAGGGGGGGGACTGAAGCTTTCTTT. This gives the protein CASSSPHPRGGTEAFF.

The J gene is TRBJ2-2, the V gene TRBV5-6, with 12 bases aligning to TRBD2. V lost 0 bases to trimming and J lost 6 bases; unmatched junction nucleotides: 9. Germline loops: CDR1 SGHDT, CDR2 YYEEEE. The CDR3 is 18 residues long. The CDR3 DNA reads as TGTGCCAGCAGCTTGGAACTAGCGGGAGGAAGGTCCCCCGGGGAGCTGTTTTTT. It codes for CASSLELAGGRSPGELFF.

This chain joins TRBV28 and TRBJ2-5, with a possible D match to TRBD2 (5 bases). V gave up 5 bases and J gave up 2 bases, with 15 bases separating them. In germline, CDR1 is MDHEN, CDR2 SYDVKM. CDR3 size: 15 residues. The chain's CDR3 is CASSGEFGAQETQYF. CDR3 DNA: TGTGCCAGCAGTGGGGAGTTTGGAGCTCAAGAGACCCAGTACTTC.

V is TRBV28 and J is TRBJ2-1; D possibly corresponds to TRBD1 (5 bases). The ends were cut back, 6 bases at V and 1 base at J, with 7 bases in the middle. This CDR3 has 13 residues. Germline lookup yields CDR1 MDHEN and CDR2 SYDVKM. This CDR3 reads CASRAGSYNEQFF. Written as DNA, the CDR3 is TGTGCCAGCAGGGCAGGGTCCTACAATGAGCAGTTCTTC.

This rearrangement joins TRBV6-6 to TRBJ2-5; 11 nucleotides match TRBD1. Germline values: CDR1 MNHNY, CDR2 SVGAGI (reference sequence). The CDR3 sequence is 16 residues long. Unmatched junction bases numbered 12, after V lost 7 bases and J lost 5 bases. The chain's CDR3 is CASINPGTGGGETQYF. CDR3 in DNA: TGTGCCAGCATCAACCCCGGGACAGGGGGTGGGGAGACCCAGTACTTC.

This chain joins TRBV7-8 and TRBJ2-7; D may be TRBD2 (6 bases). V shed 1 base and J shed 3 bases, with 7 bases lying between them. Germline V gene data show CDR1 as SGHVS and CDR2 as FQNEAQ. The CDR3 runs 13 residues. The CDR3 coding sequence is TGTGCCAGCAGCTTAGGGGGGGACTACGAGCAGTACTTC. Its translation: CASSLGGDYEQYF.

V usage is TRBV7-2 and J usage is TRBJ2-3, with TRBD2 identical over 9 bases. Germline lookup yields CDR1 SGHTA and CDR2 FQGNSA. The junction had 3 bases not matched to a gene; V was cut back by 0 bases and J by 2 bases. This CDR3 region has 16 residues. The CDR3 is CASSLALAGNTDTQYF. The DNA for the CDR3 is TGTGCCAGCAGCTTAGCGCTAGCGGGAAACACAGATACGCAGTATTTT.

The CDR3 loop reads CASSFSGTSGIRGSYEQYF. The DNA of the CDR3 is TGTGCCAGCAGCTTTTCCGGGACTAGCGGAATAAGGGGGAGCTACGAGCAGTACTTC. The chain links TRBV7-9 to TRBJ2-7, with 11 nucleotides matching TRBD2. The germline V gene encodes CDR1 SEHNR and CDR2 FQNEAQ (reference sequence). The CDR3 is 19 amino acids. V was pared by 3 bases and J by 3 bases, with 16 bases of the junction left unmatched.